This entry features one T cell receptor beta chain sequence. This clone's antigen is unknown. No clone much larger than this one lies a single base away; base qualities are absent. This sample is part of a study of blood T cell repertoires in COVID-19 (dated by TCRdb to 2018 to 2021). Background for the entire study: The collaborator samples originated in the United States, Italy and Spain and spanned the acute and convalescent phases of COVID-19. Deeply sampled blood TCRbeta repertoires from subjects exposed to, actively infected with, or recovered from COVID-19 were included in the dataset. A freely available public database, intended as a resource for researchers studying the immune response to SARS-CoV-2, is where the repertoires were released. The material from the prospective study consisted of cDNA or gDNA derived from T cells, B-cell-depleted T cells, or PBMCs. A de-identified subject ID, COVID-19 status, age in years and sex were almost always included in the sample metadata. The samples were drawn from the first 160 participants of the ongoing ImmuneRACE study and from some 1,300 subjects provided by 6 global collaborators. Where available, HLA class I and class II types were obtained from metadata supplied by the sample provider rather than from assay-based typing.

At one collaborating source in Seattle, patients were enrolled during active infection and were followed longitudinally through the course of disease. Collaborating institutions collected whole blood in K2EDTA tubes following their own protocols. For TCRbeta analysis, collaborator samples were shipped as frozen whole blood, as isolated PBMCs, or as DNA extracted from either sample type. TCRbeta CDR3 regions were amplified from genomic DNA using the immunoSEQ Assay, a bias-controlled multiplex PCR. The published analysis was carried out like this. Nucleated cell counts per sample were estimated from amplification of reference gene primers within the assay. To quantify the absolute abundance of each unique TCRbeta CDR3 rearrangement, sequence reads were collapsed and filtered. For each sample, productive Simpson clonality was calculated by taking the square root of Simpson's diversity index across productive rearrangements. Entries here come from immuneACCESS through TCRdb and include only in-frame sequences with V and J called. Some clones fail to appear in such tables; in the studies checked, an unresolved V gene covers under half of the shortfall, and the cause of the remainder is unknown. From that table come the V and J calls and clone size; the DNA was used to work out D and trimming. For this sample there are 230,000 or so clones; around 90% appear just once. 2.1% of the sample rests with the top ten.

Overall study outcomes, separate from this receptor: The quantity of clinical and demographic metadata differed by source and by participant and was supplied without curation.

The CDR3 covers 12 residues, taking in both the cysteine and the phenylalanine. Only the CDR3 portion is preserved as DNA: 36 bases, with reading frame beginning at the first base. CDR1 MGHRA and CDR2 YSYEKL are derived from the germline V gene. The junction shows trimming of 1 base on V and 13 bases on J, plus 11 bases between the germline ends. The sample was peripheral blood. This chain joins TRBV4-1 to TRBJ2-4; D gene: possibly TRBD2, on 6 matching bases. The TCR comes from an older woman with COVID-19, enrolled during active disease. The CDR3 region: CASSQGGARQYF. At the DNA level, the sequence is TGCGCCAGCAGCCAAGGCGGGGCAAGGCAGTACTTC.